This entry concerns a single T cell receptor beta chain. This CDR3 is built from 15 residues. The V end was cut by 7 bases, the J end by 4 bases, with 14 bases between. CDR1 and CDR2 from the germline V gene are MNHEY and SVGAGI. The data originate from a study of blood T cell repertoires in COVID-19. Overall study: From the United States, Italy and Spain came samples of acute and convalescent COVID-19. T cells, B-cell-depleted T cells, or PBMCs supplied cDNA or gDNA.

Assay used: immunoSEQ multiplex PCR; TCRdb lists only in-frame clones, some missing. The table shows about 240,000 clones, with around 90% occurring only once. The source is a man aged 55 to 70 who had recovered from COVID-19. The J gene is TRBJ1-6, the V gene TRBV6-5; TRBD1 might be the D (5 bases). The sample consisted of peripheral blood. As DNA, the CDR3 is TGTGCCAGCACCTCCGCGGGGGTATATAATTCACCCCTCCACTTT. Protein sequence: CASTSAGVYNSPLHF.